This T cell receptor (beta chain) was sequenced for a study of T-cell memory formation after mild COVID-19. Study as a whole: Clusters of TCRs were largely donor specific. Broader study findings: CD8+ contracting clones occupied EMRA, while CD4+ ones occupied mainly CM and EM. Some clones that responded were present in memory (sampled pre-infection), which suggests cross-reactive memory joined.

5'RACE, which relied on constant-segment primers, yielded TCR alpha and TCR beta cDNA libraries carrying sample barcodes and UMIs. TCRdb ran MiXCR on the 5' RACE reads and lists one entry per CDR3 protein. Here the sample spans about 38,000 distinct CDR3 sequences, about an eighth being singletons. Points on this clonotype: Its antigen remains unknown.

Looked up from germline, CDR1 is LNHDA and CDR2 is SQIVND (reference sequence). The V and J ends lost 3 bases and 0 bases respectively, with 6 bases between them. The CDR3 loop spans 14 amino acids. Material: PBMCs or a T cell subset sorted from them (not recorded which). This chain links TRBV19 with TRBJ1-3; D remains unclear. This sequence originates from a man aged 18 to 35 who had mild COVID-19 (a few samples of this study predate the infection). Cell type and time point are not known. The CDR3 bases are TGTGCCAGTAGTATCGGGAACTCTGGAAACACCATATATTTT. Its translation is CASSIGNSGNTIYF.